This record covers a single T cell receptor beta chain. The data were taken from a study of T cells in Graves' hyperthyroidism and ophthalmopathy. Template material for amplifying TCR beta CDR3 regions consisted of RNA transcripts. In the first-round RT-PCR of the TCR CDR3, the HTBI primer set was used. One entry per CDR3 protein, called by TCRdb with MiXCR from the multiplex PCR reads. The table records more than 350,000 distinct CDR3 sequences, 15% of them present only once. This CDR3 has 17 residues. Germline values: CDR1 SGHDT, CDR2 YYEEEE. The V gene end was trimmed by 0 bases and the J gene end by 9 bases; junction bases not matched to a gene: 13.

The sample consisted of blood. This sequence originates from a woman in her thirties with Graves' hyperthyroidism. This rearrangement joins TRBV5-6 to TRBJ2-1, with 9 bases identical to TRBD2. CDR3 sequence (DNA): TGTGCCAGCAGCTTGGCGGGGGGGTTAGCGGGAGAGGGTGAGCAGTTCTTC. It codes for CASSLAGGLAGEGEQFF.